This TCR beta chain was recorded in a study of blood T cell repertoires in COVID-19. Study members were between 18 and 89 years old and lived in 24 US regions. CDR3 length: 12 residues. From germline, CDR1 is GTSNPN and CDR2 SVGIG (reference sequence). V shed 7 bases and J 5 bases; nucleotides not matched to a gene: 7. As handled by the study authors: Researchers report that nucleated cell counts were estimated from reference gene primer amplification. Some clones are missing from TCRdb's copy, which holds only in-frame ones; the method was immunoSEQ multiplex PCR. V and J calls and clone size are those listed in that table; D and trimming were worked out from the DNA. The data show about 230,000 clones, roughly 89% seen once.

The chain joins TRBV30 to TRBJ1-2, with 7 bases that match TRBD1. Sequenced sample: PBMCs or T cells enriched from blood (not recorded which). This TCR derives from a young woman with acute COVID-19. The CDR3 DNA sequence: TGTGCCTTCGCACAGGGGAAGTATGGCTACACCTTC. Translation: CAFAQGKYGYTF.